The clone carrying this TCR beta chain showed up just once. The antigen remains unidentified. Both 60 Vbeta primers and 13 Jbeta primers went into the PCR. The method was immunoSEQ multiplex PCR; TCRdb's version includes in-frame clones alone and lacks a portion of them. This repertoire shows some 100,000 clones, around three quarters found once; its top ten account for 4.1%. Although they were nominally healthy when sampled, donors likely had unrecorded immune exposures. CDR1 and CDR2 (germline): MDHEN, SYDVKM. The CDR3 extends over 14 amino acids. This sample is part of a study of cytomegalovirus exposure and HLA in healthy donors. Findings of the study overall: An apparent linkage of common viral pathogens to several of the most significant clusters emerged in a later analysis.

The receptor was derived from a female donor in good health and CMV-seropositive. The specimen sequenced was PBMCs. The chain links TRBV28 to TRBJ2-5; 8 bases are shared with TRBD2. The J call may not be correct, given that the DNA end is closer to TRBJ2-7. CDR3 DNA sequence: TGTGCCAGCAGTTCCGGACGACTAGCGTTCGAGCAGTACTTC. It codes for CASSSGRLAFEQYF.